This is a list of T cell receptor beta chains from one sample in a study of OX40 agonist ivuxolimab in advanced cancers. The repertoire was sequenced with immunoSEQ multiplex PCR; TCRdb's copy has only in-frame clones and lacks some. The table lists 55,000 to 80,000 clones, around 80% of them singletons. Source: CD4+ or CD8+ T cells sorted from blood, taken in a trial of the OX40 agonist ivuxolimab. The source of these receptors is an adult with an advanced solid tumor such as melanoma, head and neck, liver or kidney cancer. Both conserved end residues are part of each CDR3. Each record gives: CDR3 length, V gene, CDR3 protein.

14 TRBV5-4 CASSLEGVGNTIYF
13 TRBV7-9 CASSFSGDTEAFF
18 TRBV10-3 CAIRTDRPGLVGVDTQYF
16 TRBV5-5 CASSYTLAGGTYEQYF
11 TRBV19 CASNDRARWHF
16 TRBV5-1 CASRSTRLGSLYEQYF
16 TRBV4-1 CASSPTGIAGRGEQYF
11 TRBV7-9 CASSSNTEAFF
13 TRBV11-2 CASSFRVGTEAFF
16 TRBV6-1 CASSEAYGISGNTIYF
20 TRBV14 CASSQKKQGQIYSGANVLTF
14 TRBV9 CASSTYQNTDTQYF
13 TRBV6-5 CASSPDVGYGYTF
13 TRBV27 CASSLYGNYGYTF
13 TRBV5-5 CASSNTEGETQYF
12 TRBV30 CAWSVSSYEQYF
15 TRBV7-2 CASSAGQGARGELFF
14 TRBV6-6 CASSYAQGNQPQHF
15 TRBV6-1 CASREAGGRSYEQYF
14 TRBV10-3 CAISVSAGSYEQYF
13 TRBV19 CASRRETAVGYTF
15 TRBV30 CAFRGGSTYNSPLHF
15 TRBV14 CASSPDLYGGATIYF
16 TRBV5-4 CASSPSVRGGTGELFF
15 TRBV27 CASRGGGTSNQPQHF
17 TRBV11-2 CASSLGAYGTGNEKLFF
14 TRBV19 CASRGQYSYNEQFF
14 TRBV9 CASSVDGGNYGYTF
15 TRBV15 CATSPGLTRNTEAFF
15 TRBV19 CASSIGSRARQPQHF
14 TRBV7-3 CASSFSGGTTEAFF
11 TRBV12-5 CASRVQETQYF
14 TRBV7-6 CASSLSQGQTEAFF
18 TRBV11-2 CASSSGLAGGPSTDTQYF
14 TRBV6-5 CASSYSLGNTEAFF
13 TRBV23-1 CATRPPIGYGYTF
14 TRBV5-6 CASSLRQGAGEQYF
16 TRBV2 CASSEFSGTNTGELFF
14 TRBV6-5 CASSSFSGANVLTF
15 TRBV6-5 CASSKLLQGPYEQYF
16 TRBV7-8 CASSLFRAVSGNTIYF
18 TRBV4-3 CASSQDLIQASYNSPLHF
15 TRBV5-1 CASGRDGTGGYEQYF
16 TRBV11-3 CASSSLGTLGNTEAFF
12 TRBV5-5 CASSPTENTIYF
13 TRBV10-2 CASRNPGGYEQYF
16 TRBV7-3 CASSLMCTESNEKLFF